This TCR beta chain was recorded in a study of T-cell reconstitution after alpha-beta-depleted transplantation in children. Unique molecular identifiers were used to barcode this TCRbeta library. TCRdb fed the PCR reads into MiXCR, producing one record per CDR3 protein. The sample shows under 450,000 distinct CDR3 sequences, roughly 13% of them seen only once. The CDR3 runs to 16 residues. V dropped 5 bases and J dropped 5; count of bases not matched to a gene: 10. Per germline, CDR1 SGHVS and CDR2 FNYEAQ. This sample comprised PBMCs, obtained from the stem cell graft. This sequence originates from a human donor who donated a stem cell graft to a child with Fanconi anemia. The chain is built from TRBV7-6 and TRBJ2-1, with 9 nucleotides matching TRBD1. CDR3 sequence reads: CASSILPGQGDNEQFF. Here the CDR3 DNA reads TGTGCCAGCAGCATACTCCCGGGACAGGGCGACAATGAGCAGTTCTTC.